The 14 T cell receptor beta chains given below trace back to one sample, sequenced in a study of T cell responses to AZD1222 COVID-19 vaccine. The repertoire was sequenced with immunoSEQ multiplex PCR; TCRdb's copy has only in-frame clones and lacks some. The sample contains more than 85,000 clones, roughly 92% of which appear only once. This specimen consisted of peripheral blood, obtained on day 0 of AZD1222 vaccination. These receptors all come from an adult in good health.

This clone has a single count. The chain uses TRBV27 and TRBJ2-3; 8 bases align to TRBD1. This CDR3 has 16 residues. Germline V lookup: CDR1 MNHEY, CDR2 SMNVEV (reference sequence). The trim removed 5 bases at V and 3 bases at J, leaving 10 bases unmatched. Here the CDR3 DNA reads TGTGCCAGCAGTCCGGACAGGGATAGGAGGACAGATACGCAGTATTTT. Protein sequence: CASSPDRDRRTDTQYF.

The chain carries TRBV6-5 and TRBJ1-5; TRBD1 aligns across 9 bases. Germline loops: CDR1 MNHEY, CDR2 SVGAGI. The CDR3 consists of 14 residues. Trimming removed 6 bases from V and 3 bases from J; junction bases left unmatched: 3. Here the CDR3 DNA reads TGTGCCAGCAGCGGACAGGGGCCCAATCAGCCCCAGCATTTT. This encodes CASSGQGPNQPQHF.

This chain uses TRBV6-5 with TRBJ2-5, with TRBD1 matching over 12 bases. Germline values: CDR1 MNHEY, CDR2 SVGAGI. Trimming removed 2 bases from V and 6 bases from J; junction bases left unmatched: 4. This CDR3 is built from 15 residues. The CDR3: CASSYRDRGRQTQYF. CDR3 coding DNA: TGTGCCAGCAGTTACCGGGACAGGGGGCGCCAGACCCAGTACTTC.

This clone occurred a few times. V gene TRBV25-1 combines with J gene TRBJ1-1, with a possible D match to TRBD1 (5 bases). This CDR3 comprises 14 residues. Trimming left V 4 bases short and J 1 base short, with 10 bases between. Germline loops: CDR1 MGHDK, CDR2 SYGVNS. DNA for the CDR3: TGTGCCAGCAGTGCACTTACAGGGAACACTGAAGCTTTCTTT. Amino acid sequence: CASSALTGNTEAFF. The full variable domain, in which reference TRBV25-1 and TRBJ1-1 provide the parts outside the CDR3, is EADIYQTPRYLVIGTGKKITLECSQTMGHDKMYWYQQDPGMELHLIHYSYGVNSTEKGDLSSESTVSRIRTEHFPLTLESARPSHTSQYLCASSALTGNTEAFFGQGTRLTVV.

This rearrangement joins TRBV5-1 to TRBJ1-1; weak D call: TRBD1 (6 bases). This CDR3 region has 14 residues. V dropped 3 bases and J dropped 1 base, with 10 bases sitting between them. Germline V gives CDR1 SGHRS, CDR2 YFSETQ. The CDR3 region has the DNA TGCGCCAGCAGCTACGAGGGGGGGAACACTGAAGCTTTCTTT. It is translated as CASSYEGGNTEAFF.

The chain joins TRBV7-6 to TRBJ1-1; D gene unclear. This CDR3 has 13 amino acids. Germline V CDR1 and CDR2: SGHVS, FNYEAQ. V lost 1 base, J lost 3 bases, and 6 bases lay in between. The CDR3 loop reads CASSLGGDTEAFF. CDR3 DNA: TGTGCCAGCAGCTTAGGTGGAGACACTGAAGCTTTCTTT.

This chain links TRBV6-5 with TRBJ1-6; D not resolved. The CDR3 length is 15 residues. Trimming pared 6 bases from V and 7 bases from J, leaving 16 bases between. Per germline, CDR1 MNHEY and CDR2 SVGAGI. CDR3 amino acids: CASRLEVRGNSPLHF. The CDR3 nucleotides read TGTGCCAGCAGACTTGAGGTTAGAGGCAATTCACCCCTCCACTTT.

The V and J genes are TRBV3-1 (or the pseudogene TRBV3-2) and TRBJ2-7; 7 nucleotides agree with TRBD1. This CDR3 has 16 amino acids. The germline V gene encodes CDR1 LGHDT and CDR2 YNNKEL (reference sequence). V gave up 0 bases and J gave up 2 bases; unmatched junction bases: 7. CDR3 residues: CASSQDTNRGPYEQYF. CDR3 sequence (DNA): TGTGCCAGCAGCCAAGATACAAACAGGGGACCCTACGAGCAGTACTTC.

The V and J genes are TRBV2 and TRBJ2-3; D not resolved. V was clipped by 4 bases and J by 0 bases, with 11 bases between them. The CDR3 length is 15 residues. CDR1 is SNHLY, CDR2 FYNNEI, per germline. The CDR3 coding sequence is TGTGCCAGCAGTGCTCCCCTGAGTAGCACAGATACGCAGTATTTT. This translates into CASSAPLSSTDTQYF.

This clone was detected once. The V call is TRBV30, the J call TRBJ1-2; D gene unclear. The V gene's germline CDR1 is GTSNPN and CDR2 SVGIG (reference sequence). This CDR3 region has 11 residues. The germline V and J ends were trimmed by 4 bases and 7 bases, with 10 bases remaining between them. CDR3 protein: CAWIRSGGYTF. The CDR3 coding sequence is TGTGCCTGGATCCGCTCTGGTGGCTACACCTTC.

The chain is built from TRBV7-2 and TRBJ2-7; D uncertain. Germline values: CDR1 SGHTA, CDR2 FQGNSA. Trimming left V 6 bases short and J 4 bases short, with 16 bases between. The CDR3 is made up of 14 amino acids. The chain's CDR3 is CASSLNGPSYEQYF. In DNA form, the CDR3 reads TGTGCCAGCAGTCTAAATGGCCCATCTTACGAGCAGTACTTC. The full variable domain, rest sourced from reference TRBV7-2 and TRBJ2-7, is GAGVSQSPSNKVTEKGKDVELRCDPISGHTALYWYRQSLGQGLEFLIYFQGNSAPDKSGLPSDRFSAERTGGSVSTLTIQRTQQEDSAVYLCASSLNGPSYEQYFGPGTRLTVT.

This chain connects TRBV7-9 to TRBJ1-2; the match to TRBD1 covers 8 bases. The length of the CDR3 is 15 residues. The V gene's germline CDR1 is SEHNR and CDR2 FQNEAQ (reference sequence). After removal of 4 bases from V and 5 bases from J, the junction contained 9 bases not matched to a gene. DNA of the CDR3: TGTGCCAGCAGCTCCCGGACAGGGTCTCTATATGGCTACACCTTC. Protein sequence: CASSSRTGSLYGYTF.

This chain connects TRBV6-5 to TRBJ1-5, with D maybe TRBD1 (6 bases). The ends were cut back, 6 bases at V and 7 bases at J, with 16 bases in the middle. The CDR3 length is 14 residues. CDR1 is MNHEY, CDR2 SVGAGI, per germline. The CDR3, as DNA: TGTGCCAGCAGGACGGAGGGGGTTGGCCAGCCCCAGCATTTT. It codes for CASRTEGVGQPQHF.

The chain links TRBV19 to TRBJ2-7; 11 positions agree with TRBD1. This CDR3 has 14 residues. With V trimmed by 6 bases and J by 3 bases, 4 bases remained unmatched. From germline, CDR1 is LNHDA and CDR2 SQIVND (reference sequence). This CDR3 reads CASSPGQGDYEQYF. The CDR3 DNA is TGTGCCAGTAGCCCGGGACAGGGGGACTACGAGCAGTACTTC. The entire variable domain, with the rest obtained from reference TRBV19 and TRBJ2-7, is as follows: DGGITQSPKYLFRKEGQNVTLSCEQNLNHDAMYWYRQDPGQGLRLIYYSQIVNDFQKGDIAEGYSVSREKKESFPLTVTSAQKNPTAFYLCASSPGQGDYEQYFGPGTRLTVT.